Included here is one TCR beta chain sequence, with context. The data belong to a study of post-analysis software for immune sequencing data. Unique molecular identifiers tagged the TCR beta cDNA libraries. From the PCR reads, TCRdb called clonotypes with MiXCR, one entry per CDR3 protein. The sample shows 550,000 to 700,000 distinct CDR3 sequences, about 44% of them seen only once. The sequence derives from a girl aged 5 to 17 with multiple sclerosis. Sample: blood.

CDR3 bases: TGTGCAAGTCGCTTAGTTTCCGAGCAGTACTTC. It codes for CASRLVSEQYF. The J gene is TRBJ2-7, the V gene TRBV12-2. TRBV12-2 is a pseudogene segment. This CDR3 comprises 11 residues.